This T cell receptor beta chain was observed in a study of OX40 agonist ivuxolimab in advanced cancers. A note on the overall study: Ivuxolimab was an agonistic, fully human IgG2 monoclonal antibody directed against OX40 (CD134), a costimulatory receptor. Partial responses were achieved by three dose-escalation patients, of whom one had hepatocellular carcinoma and two had cutaneous melanoma. Among the approximately 54 dose-escalation patients, some 19 had hepatocellular carcinoma, about 15 melanoma, 9 renal cell carcinoma and 9 head and neck cancer. The paper reports the monotherapy dose-escalation portion (N = 52 patients) of the phase I ivuxolimab trial. The point of sequencing TCRbeta in the periphery was to test whether ivuxolimab changed TCR sequence diversity and drove clonal T-cell expansion. In the dose-escalation cohort, around four fifths of patients were male, and the mean age was approximately 60 years with a range of roughly 20 to 85. Intravenous ivuxolimab was administered to patients every 2 weeks at six dose levels: 0.01, 0.1, 0.3, 1.5, 3 and 10 mg/kg. Prior anti-PD-1, anti-PD-L1 or anti-CTLA-4 therapy was permitted, and checkpoint inhibitors had been received by roughly two fifths of dose-escalation patients.

As to this clone: Its recognized antigen is unknown. Base qualities are missing; no much larger clone stands one base away.

Genomic DNA was extracted from sorted cells for sequencing of the TCRbeta CDR3 region. TCRbeta CDR3 regions were sequenced using the immunoSEQ Assay. The table was pulled from immuneACCESS by TCRdb, which kept in-frame rearrangements only. Such tables lose some clones; where checked, under half of the loss comes from unresolved V genes, and the rest has no known cause. This sample comprises some 87,000 clones, 85% to 95% of them detected only once. The top ten hold 0.43% of the sample. Study-level results and caveats: In partial responders in the 0.1-3.0 mg/kg groups, normalized peripheral clonal expansion was found to be among the lowest, especially among CD8+ T cells. After ivuxolimab, more expanded clones were found on average in CD8+ T cells than in CD4+ T cells. Low levels of normalized T-cell clonal expansion were also shown by some nonresponding patients. At doses of 0.1 to 3.0 mg/kg, clonal expansion of both CD4+ and CD8+ blood T cells was observed from baseline to week 6. The antigen specificity of the clonally expanded peripheral T cells was not determined.

The trial excluded patients who had a history of autoimmune disease or who were on systemic immunosuppression. In every dose cohort, peripheral blood was drawn for TCR sequencing at baseline, cycle 4 day 1, and cycle 7 day 1. The samples were drawn from a first-in-human, open-label, multicenter phase I dose-escalation trial of ivuxolimab. Adults with locally advanced or metastatic melanoma, renal cell, hepatocellular, or head and neck squamous cell carcinoma were enrolled in the trial. Before TCR sequencing, CD4+ and CD8+ T cells were separately sorted from peripheral blood. This specimen consisted of CD4+ or CD8+ T cells sorted from blood, obtained in a trial of the OX40 agonist ivuxolimab. This receptor was taken from an adult with an advanced solid tumor such as melanoma, head and neck, liver or kidney cancer.

The DNA sequence follows: TGTGCCAGCACGCGGACAGGCCGCCAAGAGACCCAGTACTTC. It is translated as CASTRTGRQETQYF. The sequence joins TRBV2 to TRBJ2-5; 7 bases in between match TRBD1. V has 7 bases trimmed and J has 1 base trimmed; junction bases matching no gene number 6. The CDR3 contains 14 residues, cysteine and phenylalanine counted. Just CDR3 DNA is preserved here, 42 bases in frame from base 1. CDR1 and CDR2, per the germline V gene, are SNHLY and FYNNEI.